Presented here are 21 T cell receptor beta chains from one specimen sequenced in a study of identical twins. TCRdb ran MiXCR on the 5' RACE reads and lists one entry per CDR3 protein. Of about 240,000 distinct CDR3 sequences in the sample, about 10% were seen once. The sequencing sample was made of memory T cells sorted from blood. The receptors shown here come from a man in his fifties in good health.

This clonotype was counted at least ten times. The chain uses TRBV6-5 and TRBJ2-6; D gene ambiguous. The CDR3 has 17 residues. V was cut by 1 base and J by 2 bases, with 12 bases left in between. The germline gives CDR1 MNHEY, CDR2 SVGAGI. The CDR3 DNA follows: TGTGCCAGCAGTTACTTAATTCGGTTCACTGGGGCCAACGTCCTGACTTTC. It specifies CASSYLIRFTGANVLTF.

This clonotype was recorded many times. V gene TRBV12-1 combines with J gene TRBJ2-1; TRBD2 reflects the table's D call only, with no check against the DNA. TRBV12-1 is a pseudogene segment. This CDR3 is 17 amino acids long. For the CDR3, the DNA is TGTGCCAGCAGCCCCTGGACTAGCGGGAGAGTGGGTAATGAGCAGTTCTTC. Translating gives CASSPWTSGRVGNEQFF.

This clonotype has only a few counts. V usage is TRBV30 and J usage is TRBJ1-5; D is possibly TRBD1 (5 bases). Trimming removed 1 base at V and 3 bases at J, with 10 bases between. Germline V gives CDR1 GTSNPN, CDR2 SVGIG (reference sequence). The CDR3 sequence is 14 residues long. Here the CDR3 DNA reads TGTGCCTGGAGTGCGGACACCTTCAATCAGCCCCAGCATTTT. Amino acid sequence: CAWSADTFNQPQHF.

V is TRBV18 and J is TRBJ2-7, with D perhaps matching TRBD2 (6 bases). V was clipped by 5 bases and J by 2 bases, with 13 bases between them. The germline V gene has CDR1 KGHSH and CDR2 LQKENI. This CDR3 is 14 amino acids long. The CDR3 spells CASSRLGDTYEQYF. CDR3 in DNA: TGTGCCAGCTCAAGACTAGGCGATACCTACGAGCAGTACTTC.

This clonotype came up many times. The chain combines TRBV6-2 or TRBV6-3 with TRBJ2-2; unclear D gene. Germline V gene lookup returns CDR1 MNHEY and CDR2 SVGEGT. V lost 4 bases to trimming and J lost 0 bases, with 3 bases between them. CDR3 length: 13 residues. Written as DNA, the CDR3 is TGTGCCAGCAGTTTCGCGAACACCGGGGAGCTGTTTTTT. It encodes CASSFANTGELFF.

This clonotype has a count of ten or more. The chain combines TRBV20-1 with TRBJ2-7; the match to TRBD2 covers 8 bases. J lost 1 base, V lost 6 bases, and 14 bases had no gene match. Germline CDR1 and CDR2: DFQATT and SNEGSKA (reference sequence). CDR3 length equals 16 residues. CDR3: CSARVMAGGVSYEQYF. CDR3 DNA: TGCAGTGCCAGGGTCATGGCGGGAGGCGTATCCTACGAGCAGTACTTC.

This clonotype has ten or more counts. This chain uses TRBV6-2 or TRBV6-3 with TRBJ1-1, with a tentative D call TRBD1 (5 bases). Germline V CDR1 and CDR2: MNHEY, SVGEGT. With 6 bases removed from V and 0 bases from J, the gap between germline ends came to 17 bases. The CDR3 loop spans 16 amino acids. CDR3 amino acids: CASSTGRGGVNTEAFF. The CDR3 DNA sequence: TGTGCCAGCAGCACGGGGCGGGGAGGGGTGAACACTGAAGCTTTCTTT.

This clonotype was seen a few times. CDR3 bases: TGTGCCAGCAGCAACCGGGACGATGGCTACACCTTC. Amino acid sequence: CASSNRDDGYTF. The chain carries TRBV7-8 and TRBJ1-2; the D gene is possibly TRBD1 (5 bases). The CDR3 extends over 12 amino acids. CDR1 is SGHVS and CDR2 is FQNEAQ in the germline V gene. Trimming shortened V by 5 bases and J by 6 bases, and 10 bases separated the two germline ends.

V is TRBV20-1 and J is TRBJ2-6; 7 positions agree with TRBD2. Germline lookup yields CDR1 DFQATT and CDR2 SNEGSKA (reference sequence). V shed 3 bases and J 2 bases; nucleotides not matched to a gene: 7. CDR3 size: 16 residues. The CDR3 loop reads CSARSGGSTGANVLTF. CDR3 bases: TGCAGTGCTAGGAGCGGCGGGAGTACTGGGGCCAACGTCCTGACTTTC.

The chain links TRBV7-2 to TRBJ2-7; D is possibly TRBD2 (5 bases). The V end was cut by 2 bases, the J end by 5 bases, with 13 bases between. The CDR3 totals 14 residues. From germline, CDR1 is SGHTA and CDR2 FQGNSA. CDR3 sequence reads: CASSLSGSRNEQYF. The CDR3 DNA reads TGTGCCAGCAGCTTAAGTGGGAGCAGGAACGAGCAGTACTTC. Supplemented by reference TRBV7-2 and TRBJ2-7, the full variable domain reads GAGVSQSPSNKVTEKGKDVELRCDPISGHTALYWYRQSLGQGLEFLIYFQGNSAPDKSGLPSDRFSAERTGGSVSTLTIQRTQQEDSAVYLCASSLSGSRNEQYFGPGTRLTVT.

This clonotype was observed many times. The gene calls are TRBV6-2 or TRBV6-3 and TRBJ2-7; the D gene is possibly TRBD1 (5 bases). This CDR3 spans 16 amino acids. Trimming took 8 bases from V and 3 from J, leaving 23 bases between them. Germline V lookup: CDR1 MNHEY, CDR2 SVGEGT. The CDR3 DNA reads TGTGCCAGCGCCTACCCCGTCTCCAGGGTGAACTACGAGCAGTACTTC. Its protein is CASAYPVSRVNYEQYF.

There are many counts of this clonotype. The CDR3 here is CASTRGAGLAGNNEQFF. In DNA, the CDR3 is TGTGCCAGCACCCGGGGGGCCGGACTAGCGGGGAACAATGAGCAGTTCTTC. The chain carries TRBV7-2 and TRBJ2-1; 12 bases map to TRBD2. This CDR3 has 17 amino acids. CDR1 and CDR2 (germline): SGHTA, FQGNSA. J gave up 5 bases and V 7 bases, and 12 bases lay outside the gene matches.

There are a few counts of this clonotype. The chain joins TRBV7-6 to TRBJ2-7; 9 bases map to TRBD1. Germline V gene sequence: CDR1 SGHVS, CDR2 FNYEAQ. Unmatched junction bases numbered 5, after V lost 5 bases and J lost 6 bases. The CDR3 length is 13 residues. DNA of the CDR3: TGTGCCAGCAGCCCCGGGACAGGGACCGAGCAGTACTTC. As protein: CASSPGTGTEQYF.

This clonotype was counted a few times. The V and J genes are TRBV5-1 and TRBJ1-1; D ambiguous. This CDR3 is 15 amino acids long. The germline V gene has CDR1 SGHRS and CDR2 YFSETQ. The V and J ends lost 9 bases and 0 bases respectively, with 18 bases between them. CDR3 in amino acids: CAIRPLSVMNTEAFF. CDR3 DNA: TGCGCCATCCGACCACTCTCGGTTATGAACACTGAAGCTTTCTTT.

The chain carries TRBV6-2 or TRBV6-3 and TRBJ2-2; D gene ambiguous. The CDR3 contains 13 residues. Trimming left V 6 bases short and J 8 bases short, with 13 bases between. CDR1 and CDR2 (germline): MNHEY, SVGEGT. The CDR3 bases are TGTGCCAGCAGCCCCTCCCGAGAGGGGGAGCTGTTTTTT. This gives the protein CASSPSREGELFF.

The sample holds many counts of this clonotype. This rearrangement joins TRBV7-9 to TRBJ2-7; D is uncertain. Per the germline V gene, CDR1 is SEHNR and CDR2 is FQNEAQ (reference sequence). The CDR3 has 13 residues. With 3 bases removed from V and 2 bases from J, the gap between germline ends came to 8 bases. The CDR3 nucleotides read TGTGCCAGCAGCTTGCACGGAACCTACGAGCAGTACTTC. Protein sequence: CASSLHGTYEQYF.

A few counts support this clonotype. This chain uses TRBV4-3 with TRBJ2-5; D unresolved. V dropped 0 bases and J dropped 1 base, with 3 bases sitting between them. Looked up from germline, CDR1 is LGHNA and CDR2 is YSLEER. CDR3 length equals 13 residues. The CDR3 here is CASSQDVQETQYF. The CDR3 nucleotides are TGCGCCAGCAGCCAAGATGTCCAAGAGACCCAGTACTTC.

The sample holds many counts of this clonotype. The chain links TRBV7-8 to TRBJ1-1; D not certain. Deletions cut 5 bases from V and 4 bases from J, with 11 bases between. The germline V gene encodes CDR1 SGHVS and CDR2 FQNEAQ. This CDR3 contains 13 residues. CDR3 amino acids: CASSPGLGTEAFF. CDR3 DNA: TGTGCCAGCAGCCCTGGGCTCGGCACTGAAGCTTTCTTT. The entire variable domain, with the rest obtained from reference TRBV7-8 and TRBJ1-1, is as follows: GAGVSQSPRYKVAKRGQDVALRCDPISGHVSLFWYQQALGQGPEFLTYFQNEAQLDKSGLPSDRFFAERPEGSVSTLKIQRTQQEDSAVYLCASSPGLGTEAFFGQGTRLTVV.

The chain is built from TRBV6-5 and TRBJ2-7, with TRBD2 identical over 10 bases. Germline V gene data show CDR1 as MNHEY and CDR2 as SVGAGI. There are 18 residues in the CDR3. The V gene end was trimmed by 0 bases and the J gene end by 2 bases; junction bases not matched to a gene: 10. The CDR3 is CASSYSVLASGGAYEQYF. CDR3 nucleotides: TGTGCCAGCAGTTACTCGGTCCTGGCTAGCGGGGGAGCCTACGAGCAGTACTTC.

The gene calls are TRBV7-2 and TRBJ2-1; 11 bases align to TRBD1. Germline V gives CDR1 SGHTA, CDR2 FQGNSA. V lost 4 bases and J lost 8; bases outside the gene matches: 7. CDR3 length equals 15 residues. CDR3 DNA: TGTGCCAGCAGCTCAGGACAGGGGGCGTTGGATGAGCAGTTCTTC. Translated, it gives CASSSGQGALDEQFF.

This clonotype was counted only a few times. V usage is TRBV20-1 and J usage is TRBJ2-7; D is unclear. Germline CDR1 DFQATT, CDR2 SNEGSKA (reference sequence). The CDR3 covers 10 residues. The ends were cut back, 4 bases at V and 6 bases at J, with 7 bases in the middle. The CDR3, as DNA: TGCAGTGCTAAGGCGGCCGAGCAGTACTTC. As protein: CSAKAAEQYF.